Below are 13 T cell receptor beta chains sequenced from a single sample in a study of cytomegalovirus exposure and HLA in healthy donors. Amplification used 60 Vbeta primers and 13 Jbeta primers. Libraries were prepared by immunoSEQ multiplex PCR; TCRdb keeps only in-frame clonotypes and omits some of them. Among around 78,000 clones listed, roughly 83% were seen once. Sequencing was performed on PBMCs. The receptors stem from a woman aged 45-65 years in good health and CMV-seronegative.

The rearrangement joins TRBV2 to TRBJ1-4; a possible D gene is TRBD1 (6 bases). There are 12 residues in the CDR3. V lost 9 bases and J lost 8, with 13 bases in between. Germline V gene data show CDR1 as SNHLY and CDR2 as FYNNEI. The CDR3 loop reads CARTGYGEKLFF. CDR3 DNA: TGTGCCAGAACAGGGTACGGGGAAAAACTGTTTTTT.

This sequence joins TRBV27 and TRBJ2-3; a weak D match, TRBD1 (6 bases). Trimming cost V 2 bases and J 3 bases, with 21 bases left between them. The CDR3 contains 18 residues. Germline V lookup: CDR1 MNHEY, CDR2 SMNVEV (reference sequence). CDR3 sequence reads: CASSLNFLGQSKTDTQYF. CDR3 DNA: TGTGCCAGCAGTTTAAATTTTTTAGGACAGTCGAAGACAGATACGCAGTATTTT.

This chain connects TRBV9 to TRBJ2-2; 10 bases align to TRBD1. V lost 3 bases, J lost 0 bases, and 5 bases stayed unmatched. CDR3 length: 17 residues. Germline V gives CDR1 SGDLS, CDR2 YYNGEE. CDR3 sequence (DNA): TGTGCCAGCAGCGAAAGACAGGGGGCCGCGAACACCGGGGAGCTGTTTTTT. Translated: CASSERQGAANTGELFF.

This rearrangement joins TRBV2 to TRBJ1-6, with D maybe TRBD1 (5 bases). V lost 6 bases and J 9 bases, leaving 12 bases between the germline ends. CDR1 is SNHLY and CDR2 is FYNNEI in the germline V gene. This CDR3 region has 13 residues. CDR3 residues: CASSRDFSSPLHF. In nucleotides, the CDR3 is TGTGCCAGCAGCCGGGACTTCTCTTCACCCCTCCACTTT. The full variable domain, completed using reference TRBV2 and TRBJ1-6, is EPEVTQTPSHQVTQMGQEVILRCVPISNHLYFYWYRQILGQKVEFLVSFYNNEISEKSEIFDDQFSVERPDGSNFTLKIRSTKLEDSAMYFCASSRDFSSPLHFGNGTRLTVT.

This clone appeared once. The J gene is TRBJ2-7, the V gene TRBV18; D may be TRBD1 (6 bases). V lost 0 bases and J 5 bases, leaving 14 bases between the germline ends. This CDR3 region has 15 residues. Germline values: CDR1 KGHSH, CDR2 LQKENI. CDR3 residues: CASSPPMTGAHEQYF. Written as DNA, the CDR3 is TGTGCCAGCTCACCACCGATGACAGGAGCGCACGAGCAGTACTTC.

V gene TRBV5-5 combines with J gene TRBJ2-5; the D gene is possibly TRBD2 (5 bases). The CDR3 sequence is 17 residues long. CDR1 is SGHKS, CDR2 YYEKEE, per germline (reference sequence). The V and J ends lost 4 bases and 1 base respectively, with 20 bases between them. The CDR3 bases are TGTGCCAGCAGCAAAAATAGCGTCACCCATGGCCAAGAGACCCAGTACTTC. Protein: CASSKNSVTHGQETQYF.

V is TRBV19 and J is TRBJ2-7, with 8 positions matching TRBD1. The CDR3 spans 15 residues. The V gene end was trimmed by 5 bases and the J gene end by 3 bases; junction bases not matched to a gene: 9. CDR1 is LNHDA, CDR2 SQIVND, per germline (reference sequence). CDR3 DNA sequence: TGTGCCAGTAGTGCCAAGCAGGGGGCGAACTACGAGCAGTACTTC. Amino acid sequence: CASSAKQGANYEQYF. Full variable domain (outside the CDR3, taken from reference TRBV19 and TRBJ2-7): DGGITQSPKYLFRKEGQNVTLSCEQNLNHDAMYWYRQDPGQGLRLIYYSQIVNDFQKGDIAEGYSVSREKKESFPLTVTSAQKNPTAFYLCASSAKQGANYEQYFGPGTRLTVT.

This chain links TRBV5-1 with TRBJ1-2; D is possibly TRBD1 (5 bases). Germline lookup yields CDR1 SGHRS and CDR2 YFSETQ. The CDR3 contains 15 residues. V lost 4 bases, J lost 0 bases, and 13 bases lay in between. The CDR3 protein is CASSLGHLANYGYTF. Written as DNA, the CDR3 is TGCGCCAGCAGCCTCGGACATCTAGCTAACTATGGCTACACCTTC.

V usage is TRBV6-5 and J usage is TRBJ1-1, with TRBD1 as a possible D gene (5 bases). This CDR3 has 14 amino acids. Trimming removed 7 bases from V and 5 bases from J, with 17 bases in between. Germline CDR1 is MNHEY and CDR2 is SVGAGI. CDR3 bases: TGTGCCAGCACCCGCTCGGGGGGTGAGACTGAAGCTTTCTTT. Its protein product is CASTRSGGETEAFF.

The chain links TRBV19 to TRBJ1-3; D remains unclear. V was cut by 10 bases and J by 2 bases, with 12 bases left in between. Germline V gene sequence: CDR1 LNHDA, CDR2 SQIVND (reference sequence). The CDR3 contains 13 residues. CDR3 protein: CATTRGTGNTIYF. CDR3 nucleotide sequence: TGTGCCACCACACGGGGAACTGGAAACACCATATATTTT. Variable domain in full (rest from reference TRBV19 and TRBJ1-3): DGGITQSPKYLFRKEGQNVTLSCEQNLNHDAMYWYRQDPGQGLRLIYYSQIVNDFQKGDIAEGYSVSREKKESFPLTVTSAQKNPTAFYLCATTRGTGNTIYFGEGSWLTVV.

V and J are TRBV28 and TRBJ2-3; D remains ambiguous. CDR3 length equals 13 residues. V lost 8 bases and J lost 2, with 11 bases in between. The germline CDR1 and CDR2 sequences are MDHEN and SYDVKM. DNA of the CDR3: TGTGCCAGCGGTGGCCGCCTCACAGATACGCAGTATTTT. Translation: CASGGRLTDTQYF.

The CDR3 DNA sequence: TGTGCCAGCACTACGGGACAGGGGGCGACCGGGGAGCTGTTTTTT. Its translation is CASTTGQGATGELFF. J is TRBJ2-2 and V is TRBV7-8; 12 bases align to TRBD1. Germline CDR1 SGHVS, CDR2 FQNEAQ. J lost 5 bases, V lost 7 bases, and 5 bases had no gene match. This CDR3 has 15 residues.

The V call is TRBV19, the J call TRBJ2-6; possibly TRBD1 for D (6 bases). Trimming pared 6 bases from V and 0 bases from J, leaving 15 bases between. CDR1 is LNHDA, CDR2 SQIVND, per germline (reference sequence). There are 17 residues in the CDR3. CDR3 in amino acids: CASRPGHLNSGANVLTF. DNA for the CDR3: TGTGCCAGTAGGCCGGGACACTTAAACTCTGGGGCCAACGTCCTGACTTTC.